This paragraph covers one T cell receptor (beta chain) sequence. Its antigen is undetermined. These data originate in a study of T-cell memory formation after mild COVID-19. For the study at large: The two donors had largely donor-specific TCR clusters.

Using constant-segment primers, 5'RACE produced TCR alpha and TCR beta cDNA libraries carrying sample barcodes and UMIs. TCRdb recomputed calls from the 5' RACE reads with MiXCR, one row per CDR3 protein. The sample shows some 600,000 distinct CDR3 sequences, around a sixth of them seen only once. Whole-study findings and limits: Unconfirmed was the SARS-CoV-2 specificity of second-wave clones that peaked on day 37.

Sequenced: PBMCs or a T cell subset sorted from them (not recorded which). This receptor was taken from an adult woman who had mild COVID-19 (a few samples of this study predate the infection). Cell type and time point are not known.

The CDR3 here is CASSPQSVNEQFF. In DNA, the CDR3 is TGTGCCAGCAGCCCCCAGAGTGTCAATGAGCAGTTCTTC. The V call is TRBV7-2, the J call TRBJ2-1; D is ambiguous. Germline-derived CDR1 and CDR2 are SGHTA and FQGNSA. CDR3 length: 13 residues. V was clipped by 5 bases and J by 6 bases, with 11 bases between them.